This T cell receptor (beta chain) was identified in a study of CD8 T cells in Susac syndrome. V was clipped by 3 bases and J by 2 bases; unmatched bases: 1. This CDR3 is 14 amino acids long. Per the germline V gene, CDR1 is DFQATT and CDR2 is SNEGSKA (reference sequence). Patients with Susac syndrome met diagnostic criteria defined recently for definite or probable disease. Random hexamers were used to reverse transcribe about 0.5 to 1 ug of RNA. TCRdb ran MiXCR on the immunoSEQ multiplex PCR reads and lists one entry per CDR3 protein. The table lists roughly 190,000 distinct CDR3 sequences, more than 85% of them singletons, with approximately 0.16% in the top ten.

This receptor was identified in a human donor with Susac syndrome. The specimen sequenced was CD8+ T cells from PBMCs. V and J are TRBV20-1 and TRBJ1-5; 10 positions match TRBD1. The chain's CDR3 is CSARGTGGNQPQHF. In DNA form, the CDR3 reads TGCAGTGCTAGGGGGACAGGGGGCAATCAGCCCCAGCATTTT.